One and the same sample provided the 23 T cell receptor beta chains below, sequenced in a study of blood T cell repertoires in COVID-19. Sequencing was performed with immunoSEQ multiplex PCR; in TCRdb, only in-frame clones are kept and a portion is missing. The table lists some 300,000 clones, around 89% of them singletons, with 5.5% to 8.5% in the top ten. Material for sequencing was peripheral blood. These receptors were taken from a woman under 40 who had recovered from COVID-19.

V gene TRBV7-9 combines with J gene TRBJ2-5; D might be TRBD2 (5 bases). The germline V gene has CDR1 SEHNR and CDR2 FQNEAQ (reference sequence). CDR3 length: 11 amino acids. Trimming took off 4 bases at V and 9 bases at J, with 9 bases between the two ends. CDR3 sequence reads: CASSSARAQYF. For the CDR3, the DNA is TGTGCCAGCAGCTCTGCGAGGGCCCAGTACTTC.

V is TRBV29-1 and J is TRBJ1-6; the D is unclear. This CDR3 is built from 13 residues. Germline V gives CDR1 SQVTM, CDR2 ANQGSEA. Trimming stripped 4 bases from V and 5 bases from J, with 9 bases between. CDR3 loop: CSVGELDNSPLHF. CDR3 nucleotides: TGCAGCGTTGGCGAATTAGATAATTCACCCCTCCACTTT.

CDR3 residues: CAISESTAAGGTQYF. The CDR3 region has the DNA TGTGCCATCAGTGAGTCAACGGCAGCGGGGGGGACCCAGTACTTC. The rearrangement joins TRBV10-3 to TRBJ2-5, with 9 bases that match TRBD2. The V gene end was trimmed by 0 bases and the J gene end by 7 bases; junction bases not matched to a gene: 6. The CDR3 runs to 15 residues. The germline gives CDR1 ENHRY, CDR2 SYGVKD.

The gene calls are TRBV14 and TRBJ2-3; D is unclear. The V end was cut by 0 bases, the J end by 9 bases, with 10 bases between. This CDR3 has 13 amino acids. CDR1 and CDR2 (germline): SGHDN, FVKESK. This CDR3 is CASSQDPKETQYF. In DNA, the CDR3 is TGTGCCAGCAGCCAAGACCCCAAGGAGACGCAGTATTTT.

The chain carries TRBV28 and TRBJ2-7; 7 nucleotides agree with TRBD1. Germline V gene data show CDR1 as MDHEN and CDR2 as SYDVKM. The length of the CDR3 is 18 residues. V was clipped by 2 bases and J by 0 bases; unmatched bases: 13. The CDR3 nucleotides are TGTGCCAGCAGTTTAGGGCTTGAGGACAGGATCAGCTCCTACGAGCAGTACTTC. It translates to CASSLGLEDRISSYEQYF. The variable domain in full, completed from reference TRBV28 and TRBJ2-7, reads DVKVTQSSRYLVKRTGEKVFLECVQDMDHENMFWYRQDPGLGLRLIYFSYDVKMKEKGDIPEGYSVSREKKERFSLILESASTNQTSMYLCASSLGLEDRISSYEQYFGPGTRLTVT.

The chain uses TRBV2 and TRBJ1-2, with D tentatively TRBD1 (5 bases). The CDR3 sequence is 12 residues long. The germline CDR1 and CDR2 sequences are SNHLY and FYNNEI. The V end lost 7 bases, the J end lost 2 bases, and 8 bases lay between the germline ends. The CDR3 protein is CASTYRNYGYTF. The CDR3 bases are TGTGCCAGCACTTACAGGAACTATGGCTACACCTTC.

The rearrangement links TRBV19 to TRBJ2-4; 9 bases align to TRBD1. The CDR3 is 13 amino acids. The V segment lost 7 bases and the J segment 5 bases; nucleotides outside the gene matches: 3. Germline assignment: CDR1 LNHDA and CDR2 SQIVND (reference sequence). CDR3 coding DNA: TGTGCCAGTATCAGGACAGGGGAAAACATTCAGTACTTC. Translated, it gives CASIRTGENIQYF.

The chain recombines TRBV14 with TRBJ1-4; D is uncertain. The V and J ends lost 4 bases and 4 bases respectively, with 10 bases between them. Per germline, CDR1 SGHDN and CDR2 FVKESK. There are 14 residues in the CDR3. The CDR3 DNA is TGTGCCAGCAGCCGGAGAAGTTTTAATGAAAAACTGTTTTTT. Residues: CASSRRSFNEKLFF.

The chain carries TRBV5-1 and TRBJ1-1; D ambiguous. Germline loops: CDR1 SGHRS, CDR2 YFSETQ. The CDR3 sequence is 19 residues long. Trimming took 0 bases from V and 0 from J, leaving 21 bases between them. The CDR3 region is CASSLGGHPAFPMNTEAFF. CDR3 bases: TGCGCCAGCAGCTTGGGAGGGCACCCGGCGTTCCCCATGAACACTGAAGCTTTCTTT. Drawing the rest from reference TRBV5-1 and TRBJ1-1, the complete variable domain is KAGVTQTPRYLIKTRGQQVTLSCSPISGHRSVSWYQQTPGQGLQFLFEYFSETQRNKGNFPGRFSGRQFSNSRSEMNVSTLELGDSALYLCASSLGGHPAFPMNTEAFFGQGTRLTVV.

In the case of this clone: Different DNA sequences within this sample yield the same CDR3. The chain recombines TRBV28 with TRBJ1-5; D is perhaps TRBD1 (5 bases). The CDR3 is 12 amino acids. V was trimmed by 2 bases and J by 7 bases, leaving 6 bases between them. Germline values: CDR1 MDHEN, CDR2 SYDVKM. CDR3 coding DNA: TGTGCCAGCAGTTTAGGGGCGCAGCCCCAGCATTTT. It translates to CASSLGAQPQHF.

In DNA, the CDR3 is TGTGCCAGCAGCCCGGGTCGAGGGTCGACCTACGAGCAGTACTTC. Translation: CASSPGRGSTYEQYF. This chain links TRBV13 with TRBJ2-7; perhaps TRBD2 as D (5 bases). The V gene's germline CDR1 is PRHDT and CDR2 FYEKMQ (reference sequence). Trimming cost V 5 bases and J 2 bases, with 16 bases left between them. This CDR3 spans 15 amino acids.

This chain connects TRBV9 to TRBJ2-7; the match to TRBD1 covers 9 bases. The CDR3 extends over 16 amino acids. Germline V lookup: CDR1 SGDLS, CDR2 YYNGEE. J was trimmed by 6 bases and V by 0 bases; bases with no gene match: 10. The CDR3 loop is CASSVEGRTGVFEQYF. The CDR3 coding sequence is TGTGCCAGCAGCGTAGAAGGGCGGACAGGGGTTTTCGAGCAGTACTTC.

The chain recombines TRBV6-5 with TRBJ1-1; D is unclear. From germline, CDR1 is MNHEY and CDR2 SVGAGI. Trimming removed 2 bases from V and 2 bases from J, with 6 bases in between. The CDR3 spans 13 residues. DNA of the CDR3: TGTGCCAGCAGTTACCTAGTTAACACTGAAGCTTTCTTT. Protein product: CASSYLVNTEAFF.

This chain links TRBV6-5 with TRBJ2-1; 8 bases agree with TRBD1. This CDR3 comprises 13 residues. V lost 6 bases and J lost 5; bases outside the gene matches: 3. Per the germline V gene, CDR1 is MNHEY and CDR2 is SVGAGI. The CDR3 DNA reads TGTGCCAGCAGACGGACAGGGAACAATGAGCAGTTCTTC. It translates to CASRRTGNNEQFF.

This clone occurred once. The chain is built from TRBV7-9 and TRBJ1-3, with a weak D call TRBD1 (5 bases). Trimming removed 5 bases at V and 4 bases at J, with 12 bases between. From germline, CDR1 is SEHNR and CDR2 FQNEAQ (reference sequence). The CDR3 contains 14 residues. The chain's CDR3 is CASSPGGRGNTIYF. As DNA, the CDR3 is TGTGCCAGCAGCCCCGGGGGAAGAGGAAACACCATATATTTT.

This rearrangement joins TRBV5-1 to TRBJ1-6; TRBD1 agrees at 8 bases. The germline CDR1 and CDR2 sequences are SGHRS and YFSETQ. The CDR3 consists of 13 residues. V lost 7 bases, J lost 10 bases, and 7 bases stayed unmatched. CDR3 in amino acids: CASQTGDGSPLHF. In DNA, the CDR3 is TGCGCCAGCCAGACAGGGGATGGATCACCCCTCCACTTT. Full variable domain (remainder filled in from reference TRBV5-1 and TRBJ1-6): KAGVTQTPRYLIKTRGQQVTLSCSPISGHRSVSWYQQTPGQGLQFLFEYFSETQRNKGNFPGRFSGRQFSNSRSEMNVSTLELGDSALYLCASQTGDGSPLHFGNGTRLTVT.

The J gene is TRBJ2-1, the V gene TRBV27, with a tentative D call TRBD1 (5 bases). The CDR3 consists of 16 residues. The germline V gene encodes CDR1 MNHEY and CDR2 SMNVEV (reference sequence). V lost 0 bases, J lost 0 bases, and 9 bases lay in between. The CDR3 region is CASSLSGVSSYNEQFF. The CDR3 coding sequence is TGTGCCAGCAGTTTATCAGGGGTCAGCTCCTACAATGAGCAGTTCTTC.

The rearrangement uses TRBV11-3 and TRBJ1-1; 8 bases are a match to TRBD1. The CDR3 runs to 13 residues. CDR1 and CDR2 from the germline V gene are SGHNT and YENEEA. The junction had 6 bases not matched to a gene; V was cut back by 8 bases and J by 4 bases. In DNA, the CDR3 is TGTGCCAGCGGACAGGGAAGTGGCACTGAAGCTTTCTTT. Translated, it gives CASGQGSGTEAFF. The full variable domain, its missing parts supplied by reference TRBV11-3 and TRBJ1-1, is EAGVVQSPRYKIIEKKQPVAFWCNPISGHNTLYWYLQNLGQGPELLIRYENEEAVDDSQLPKDRFSAERLKGVDSTLKIQPAELGDSAVYLCASGQGSGTEAFFGQGTRLTVV.

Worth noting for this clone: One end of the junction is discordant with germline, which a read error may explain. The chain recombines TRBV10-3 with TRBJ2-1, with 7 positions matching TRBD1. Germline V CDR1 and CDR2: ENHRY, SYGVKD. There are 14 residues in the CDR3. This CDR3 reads CAIRESQGDNEQFF. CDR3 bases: TGTGCCATCAGGGAGTCCCAGGGGGACAATGAGCAGTTCTTC.

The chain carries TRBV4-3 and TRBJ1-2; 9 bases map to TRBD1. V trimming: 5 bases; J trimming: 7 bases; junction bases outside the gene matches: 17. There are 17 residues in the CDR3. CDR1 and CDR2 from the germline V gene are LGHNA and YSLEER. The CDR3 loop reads CASSYQRYEGTGLGYTF. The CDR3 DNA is TGCGCCAGCAGCTATCAACGCTATGAAGGGACAGGGCTTGGCTACACCTTC.

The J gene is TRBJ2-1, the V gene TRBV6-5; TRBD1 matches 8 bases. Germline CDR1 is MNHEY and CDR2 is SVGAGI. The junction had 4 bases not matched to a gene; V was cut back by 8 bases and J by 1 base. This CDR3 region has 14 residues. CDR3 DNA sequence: TGTGCCAGCCGCGACAGGGGTTCCTACAATGAGCAGTTCTTC. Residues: CASRDRGSYNEQFF.

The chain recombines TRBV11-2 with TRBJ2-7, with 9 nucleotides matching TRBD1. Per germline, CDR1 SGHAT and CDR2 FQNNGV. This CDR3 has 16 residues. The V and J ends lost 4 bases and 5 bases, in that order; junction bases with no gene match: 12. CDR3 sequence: CASSSGPGTGFDEQYF. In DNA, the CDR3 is TGTGCCAGCAGCTCTGGACCCGGGACAGGGTTCGACGAGCAGTACTTC.

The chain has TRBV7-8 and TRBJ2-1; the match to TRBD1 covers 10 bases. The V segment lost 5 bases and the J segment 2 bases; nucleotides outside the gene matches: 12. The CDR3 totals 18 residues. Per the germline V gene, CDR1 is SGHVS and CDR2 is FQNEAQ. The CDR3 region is CASSSRQGALSPYNEQFF. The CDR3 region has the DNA TGTGCCAGCAGCAGCCGACAGGGGGCTCTGAGTCCCTACAATGAGCAGTTCTTC.